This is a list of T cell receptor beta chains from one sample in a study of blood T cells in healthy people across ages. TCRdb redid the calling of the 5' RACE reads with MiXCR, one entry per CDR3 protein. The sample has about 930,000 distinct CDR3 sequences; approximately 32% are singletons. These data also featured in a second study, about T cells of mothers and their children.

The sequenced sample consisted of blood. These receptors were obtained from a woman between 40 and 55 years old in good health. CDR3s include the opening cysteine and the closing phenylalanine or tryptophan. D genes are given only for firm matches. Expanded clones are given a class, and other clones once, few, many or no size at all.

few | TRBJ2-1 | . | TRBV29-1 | TGCAGCGTTGGGGTCTTTAGCGGTGGCGAGCAGTTCTTC | CSVGVFSGGEQFF
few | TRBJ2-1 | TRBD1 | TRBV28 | TGTGCCAGCAGTTTAGGGACAGGGGGTGAGCAGTTCTTC | CASSLGTGGEQFF
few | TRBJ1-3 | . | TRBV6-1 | TGTGCCAGCAGTGAATCAGCATTCAGAAACACCATATATTTT | CASSESAFRNTIYF
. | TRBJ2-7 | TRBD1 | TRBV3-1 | TGTGCCAGCAGCCGGGGGAACAGGGGCCGCGAGCAGTACTTC | CASSRGNRGREQYF
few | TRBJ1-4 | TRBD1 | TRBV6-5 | TGTGCCAGCACCCAACGACAGGGACATAAAAAACTGTTTTTT | CASTQRQGHKKLFF
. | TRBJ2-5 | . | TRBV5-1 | TGCGCCAGCAGCTCCACGGGGTCCTCCTTGGAGCAGTACTTC | CASSSTGSSLEQYF
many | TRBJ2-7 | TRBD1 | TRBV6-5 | TGTGCCAGCCGCGGGACAGGGATAACCTACGAGCAGTACTTC | CASRGTGITYEQYF
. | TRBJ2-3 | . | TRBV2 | TGTGCCAGCAGTGCCTCAGATACGCAGTATTTT | CASSASDTQYF
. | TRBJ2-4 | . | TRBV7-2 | TGTGCCAGCAGCTTAGAGGTCAGAGTACTAGCCAAAAACATTCAGTACTTC | CASSLEVRVLAKNIQYF
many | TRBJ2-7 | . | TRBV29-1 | TGCAGCGTTGAAGGGGAAAGATACGAGCAGTACTTC | CSVEGERYEQYF
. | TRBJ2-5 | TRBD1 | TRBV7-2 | TGTGCCAGCAGCTCACGGACAGGGACACAAGAGACCCAGTACTTC | CASSSRTGTQETQYF
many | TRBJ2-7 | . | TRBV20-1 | TGCAGTGCTAGAGAAAACAGGGCTTACGAGCAGTACTTC | CSARENRAYEQYF
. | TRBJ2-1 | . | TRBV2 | TGTGCCAGCAGTGAAGATGGAGCAGATTTCAATGAGCAGTTCTTC | CASSEDGADFNEQFF
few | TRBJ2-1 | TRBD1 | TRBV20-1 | TGCAGTGCTAGAGATGGAGACAGGGCCTTAAAACCCTACAATGAGCAGTTCTTC | CSARDGDRALKPYNEQFF
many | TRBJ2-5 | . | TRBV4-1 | TGCGCCAGCAGCCAAGAACGAGCGACTGGGCTACAAGAGACCCAGTACTTC | CASSQERATGLQETQYF
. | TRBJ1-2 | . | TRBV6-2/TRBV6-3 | TGTGCCAGCAGTTACGCCGGGGCTTTGAGATACACCTTC | CASSYAGALRYTF
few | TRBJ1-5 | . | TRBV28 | TGTGCCAGCAACGTCGGGGGGTACAATCAGCCCCAGCATTTT | CASNVGGYNQPQHF
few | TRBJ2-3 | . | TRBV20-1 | TGCAGTGCTAGGTCTGCGTCAGGACGGTCAGATATGCAGTATTTT | CSARSASGRSDMQYF
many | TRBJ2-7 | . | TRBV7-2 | TGTGCCAGCAGCTGGATGAACTACGAGCAGTACTTC | CASSWMNYEQYF
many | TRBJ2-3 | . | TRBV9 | TGTGCCAGTAGCGACCGGGATACGCAGTATTTT | CASSDRDTQYF
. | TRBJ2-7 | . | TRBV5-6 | TGTGCCAGCAGCCCCGGCGGCTCCCACGAGCAGTACTTC | CASSPGGSHEQYF
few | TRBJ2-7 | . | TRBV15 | TGTGCCACCAGCAGAGGAACCCCGTACGAGCAGTACTTC | CATSRGTPYEQYF
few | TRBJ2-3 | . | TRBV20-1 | TGCAGCACTACGTGGCGGGGGCGGGGAGATACGCAGTATTTT | CSTTWRGRGDTQYF
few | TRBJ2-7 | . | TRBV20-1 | TGCAGTGCTACACCGCGGGTCGAGCAGTACTTC | CSATPRVEQYF
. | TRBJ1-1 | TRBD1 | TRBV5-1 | TGCGCCAGCAGCTTGGCAGGGGGCGGTTACACTGAAGCTTTCTTT | CASSLAGGGYTEAFF
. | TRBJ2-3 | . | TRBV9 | TGTGCCAGCAGCGTAGTATCCCAGGGAGATCACACAGATACGCAGTATTTT | CASSVVSQGDHTDTQYF
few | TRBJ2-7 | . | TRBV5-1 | TGCGCCAGCAGCTTGGAGGCCAGTCCCTACGAGCAGTACTTC | CASSLEASPYEQYF
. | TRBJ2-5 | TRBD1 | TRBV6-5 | TGTGCCAGTTCCCCGGGACAGGGACGAGAGGCCCAGTACTTC | CASSPGQGREAQYF
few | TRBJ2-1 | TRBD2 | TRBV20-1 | TGCAGTGCTAGACTGACTAGCGCCACCTACAATGAGCAGTTCTTC | CSARLTSATYNEQFF
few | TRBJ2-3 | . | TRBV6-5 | TGTGCCAGCAGAGACCAGGCCCGAAGGGTGACAGATACGCAGTATTTT | CASRDQARRVTDTQYF
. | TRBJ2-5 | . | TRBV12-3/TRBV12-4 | TGTGCCAGCAGTTTTCGAGTGAGAGCAGAGACCCAGTACTTC | CASSFRVRAETQYF
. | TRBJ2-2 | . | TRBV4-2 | TGTGCCAGCAGCCAAGGACATTTGAACACCGGGGAGCTGTTTTTT | CASSQGHLNTGELFF
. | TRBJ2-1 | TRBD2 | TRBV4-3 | TGCGCCAGCAGCCAATACCGACTGACTAGCGGGGGATACTCCTACAATGAGCAGTTCTTC | CASSQYRLTSGGYSYNEQFF
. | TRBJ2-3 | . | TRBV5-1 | TGCGCCAGCAGCTATGCTAGCGGCACAGATACGCAGTATTTT | CASSYASGTDTQYF
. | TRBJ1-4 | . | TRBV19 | TGTGCCAGTAGTATACAGGAGGTGGATGAAAAACTGTTTTTT | CASSIQEVDEKLFF
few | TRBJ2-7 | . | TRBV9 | TGTGCCAGCAGCGTAACTACGGACAGTTCCTACGAGCAGTACTTC | CASSVTTDSSYEQYF
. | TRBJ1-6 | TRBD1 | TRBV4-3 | TGCGCCAGCGCCAGGGACAGGGGTAATTCACCCCTCCACTTT | CASARDRGNSPLHF
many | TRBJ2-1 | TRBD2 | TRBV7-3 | TGTGCCAGCAGGCCCACTAGCGGGGGGGCCAATGAGCAGTTCTTC | CASRPTSGGANEQFF
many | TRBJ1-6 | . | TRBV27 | TGTGCCAGCAGTCCTTATGGGACGCATAATTCACCCCTCCACTTT | CASSPYGTHNSPLHF
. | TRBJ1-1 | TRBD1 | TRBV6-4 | TGTGCCAGCAGTGACTCGTACGGGACAGGGGCCACTGAAGCTTTCTTT | CASSDSYGTGATEAFF
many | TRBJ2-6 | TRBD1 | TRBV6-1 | TGTGCCAGCAGTGGGACAGGTACCATCTCTGGGGCCAACGTCCTGACTTTC | CASSGTGTISGANVLTF